A selection of T cell receptor beta chains follows, all from one sample in a study of blood T cell repertoires in COVID-19. Some clones are missing from TCRdb's copy, which holds only in-frame ones; the method was immunoSEQ multiplex PCR. Counted here are some 150,000 clones, roughly 89% occurring once; the ten biggest clones make up 3.9%. Sequenced: peripheral blood. These receptor sequences come from a woman aged 60 to 75 who had recovered from COVID-19. Both conserved end residues are trimmed from each CDR3.

J gene	V gene	CDR3 protein
TRBJ1-1	TRBV5-4	ASSLGGTAPLMNTEAF
TRBJ2-5	TRBV5-6	ASSSGLAFFGETQY
TRBJ2-2	TRBV3-1/TRBV3-2	ASRTSGGNTGELF
TRBJ2-5	TRBV28	ASRRAEETQY
TRBJ1-4	TRBV5-1	ASSPTGQEGEKLF
TRBJ2-7	TRBV6-6	ASTSNPRDRGYEQY
TRBJ2-2	TRBV5-4	ASSPGGTGRSGELF
TRBJ1-4	TRBV5-4	ASSSSPEKLF
TRBJ1-1	TRBV7-9	ASSLEAGLVFF
TRBJ2-3	TRBV5-5	ASKTRTDSSTDTQY
TRBJ1-4	TRBV27	ASSLVGDEKLF
TRBJ1-2	TRBV28	ASSPGMGYT
TRBJ2-2	TRBV5-4	ASSTGGAGGNTGELF
TRBJ1-5	TRBV6-5	ASSLTGEGGQPQH
TRBJ2-7	TRBV15	ATSRGAGTGYEQY
TRBJ2-5	TRBV19	ASSMGQKETQY
TRBJ2-3	TRBV3-1/TRBV3-2	ASSQTPWGGGSSTDTQY
TRBJ1-1	TRBV27	ASSLAGVEAF
TRBJ2-5	TRBV4-1	ASSQEVKGAETQY
TRBJ2-7	TRBV6-2/TRBV6-3	ASSYSDRFYEQY
TRBJ2-3	TRBV7-3	ASSTTSGALQY
TRBJ1-1	TRBV5-1	ASSTSGTGNTEAF
TRBJ2-2	TRBV14	ASSQGTALIGELF
TRBJ2-2	TRBV4-1	ASSQEGRGNTGELF
TRBJ1-1	TRBV7-6	ASSSRQGRNTEAF
TRBJ1-2	TRBV5-3	ARSPRPWAYGYT